The 9 T cell receptor beta chains below all came from one sample that was sequenced in a study of T cells in Graves' hyperthyroidism and ophthalmopathy. From RNA transcripts, TCR beta CDR3 regions were amplified. HTBI primers drove first-round RT-PCR of the TCR CDR3. TCRdb processed the multiplex PCR reads anew with MiXCR; each CDR3 protein has one entry. The sample lists about 300,000 distinct CDR3 sequences, 20% to 30% occurring once. Sequenced sample: blood. These receptors were obtained from a middle-aged man with Graves' hyperthyroidism that later progressed to Graves' ophthalmopathy.

This clonotype came up many times. The CDR3, as DNA: TGTGCCAGCAGCACCGGCGAGATGGCTGGAAACACCATATATTTT. It translates to CASSTGEMAGNTIYF. The chain recombines TRBV7-2 with TRBJ1-3, with D uncertain. V was pared by 5 bases and J by 2 bases, with 13 bases between. CDR3 length equals 15 residues. The germline V gene has CDR1 SGHTA and CDR2 FQGNSA.

The chain combines TRBV6-5 with TRBJ2-7; perhaps TRBD2 as D (6 bases). From germline, CDR1 is MNHEY and CDR2 SVGAGI. Trimming shortened V by 8 bases and J by 4 bases, and 21 bases separated the two germline ends. There are 15 residues in the CDR3. The CDR3 region is CASVLLGGGSYEQYF. The CDR3 DNA reads TGTGCCAGCGTACTCCTGGGGGGAGGATCATACGAGCAGTACTTC.

This clonotype was recorded many times. The rearrangement joins TRBV9 to TRBJ2-2; the D gene is possibly TRBD1 (6 bases). Germline V gene data show CDR1 as SGDLS and CDR2 as YYNGEE. Trimming left V 0 bases short and J 2 bases short, with 14 bases between. This CDR3 has 17 amino acids. CDR3 region: CASSVETGWANTGELFF. The DNA for the CDR3 is TGTGCCAGCAGCGTAGAAACAGGGTGGGCTAACACCGGGGAGCTGTTTTTT.

At least ten counts were recorded for this clonotype. The chain is built from TRBV12-5 and TRBJ2-3, with TRBD2 identical over 11 bases. The CDR3 length is 16 residues. From germline, CDR1 is LGHNT and CDR2 FRNRAP. The J segment lost 4 bases and the V segment lost 6 bases, leaving 9 bases of the junction unmatched. The CDR3 spells CASGPKLAGVSDTQYF. The CDR3 nucleotides read TGTGCTAGTGGCCCTAAACTAGCGGGAGTATCAGATACGCAGTATTTT.

This clonotype is a singleton in its sample. This chain joins TRBV15 and TRBJ1-6; tentatively, D is TRBD1 (6 bases). With 1 base removed from V and 8 bases from J, the gap between germline ends came to 12 bases. The germline CDR1 and CDR2 sequences are LNHNV and YYDKDF (reference sequence). This CDR3 spans 15 amino acids. CDR3 in DNA: TGTGCCACCAGCAGAGGGGGGGCTGAGGATTCACCCCTCCACTTT. Amino acid sequence: CATSRGGAEDSPLHF.

This clonotype appeared many times. The V gene is TRBV28, the J gene TRBJ1-3; D remains ambiguous. The germline gives CDR1 MDHEN, CDR2 SYDVKM. This CDR3 is built from 14 residues. V lost 3 bases and J lost 0, with 6 bases in between. The CDR3 nucleotides read TGTGCCAGCAGTTTTGCTGTCTCTGGAAACACCATATATTTT. Its translation is CASSFAVSGNTIYF.

This clonotype was recorded at least ten times. V is TRBV5-1 and J is TRBJ2-7, with D maybe TRBD2 (5 bases). CDR1 SGHRS and CDR2 YFSETQ come from the germline V gene. This CDR3 comprises 16 residues. V lost 4 bases and J lost 0, with 17 bases in between. Here the CDR3 reads CASSAGEGSYSYEQYF. The CDR3 DNA is TGCGCCAGCAGCGCAGGCGAGGGCAGCTACTCCTACGAGCAGTACTTC.

This clonotype was observed many times. The CDR3 nucleotides read TGTGCCTGGATCCGGGGAACCGAGCAGTACTTC. Translating it yields CAWIRGTEQYF. The rearrangement joins TRBV30 to TRBJ2-7; D might be TRBD2 (5 bases). The length of the CDR3 is 11 residues. CDR1 is GTSNPN and CDR2 is SVGIG in the germline V gene (reference sequence). Trimming removed 4 bases at V and 6 bases at J, with 10 bases between.

There are many counts of this clonotype. The rearrangement joins TRBV10-3 to TRBJ1-1, with 8 bases lining up with TRBD1. With 6 bases clipped from V and 1 base from J, the junction kept 4 bases outside the gene matches. The CDR3 contains 14 residues. Germline V gene data show CDR1 as ENHRY and CDR2 as SYGVKD. CDR3 in DNA: TGTGCCATCAGCCGACAGGGGACGAACACTGAAGCTTTCTTT. It yields the protein CAISRQGTNTEAFF.